This T cell receptor beta chain was recovered during a study of T cell responses to AZD1222 COVID-19 vaccine. The repertoire was sequenced with immunoSEQ multiplex PCR; TCRdb's copy has only in-frame clones and lacks some. The profile covers about 160,000 clones, with 90% to 95% appearing a single time and 0.7% to 0.9% taken by the ten largest. The specimen comprised peripheral blood, sampled on day 0 of AZD1222 vaccination. This TCR came from an adult in good health.

The CDR3 region has the DNA TGTGCCAGCAGACACAGGGGACAGAACACTGAAGCTTTCTTT. As protein: CASRHRGQNTEAFF. The chain joins TRBV5-7 to TRBJ1-1, with TRBD1 matching over 7 bases. TRBV5-7 is noted as an ORF with a role that remains uncertain. The CDR3 has 14 amino acids. Trimming took 5 bases from V and 1 from J; bases not matched to a gene: 5.